This note documents a single T cell receptor (beta chain) sequence. Primers included in the PCR were 60 Vbeta and 13 Jbeta primers. Sequencing used immunoSEQ multiplex PCR; TCRdb keeps in-frame clones, though not all of them. The repertoire holds under 200,000 clones, with over 65% as singletons. The germline gives CDR1 SGDLS, CDR2 YYNGEE. Trimming removed 3 bases from V and 2 bases from J, with 17 bases in between. This CDR3 is built from 16 residues. The data originate from a study of cytomegalovirus exposure and HLA in healthy donors. This TCR came from a man aged 55 to 69 in good health and CMV-seronegative. The sample comprised PBMCs. The chain links TRBV9 to TRBJ1-2, with D possibly being TRBD1 (5 bases). CDR3 residues: CASSAGGGGSNYGYTF. CDR3 nucleotide sequence: TGTGCCAGCAGCGCTGGGGGGGGAGGCAGCAACTATGGCTACACCTTC.